Below are 17 T cell receptor beta chains sequenced from a single sample in a study of brain T cells in children with intractable seizures. The table came from immunoSEQ multiplex PCR; TCRdb's copy has only in-frame clones and leaves some out. The sample records 95,000 to 120,000 clones, roughly 92% being singletons. This material consisted of peripheral blood, taken at surgery. These receptors came from a boy less than two years old with hemimegalencephaly and intractable seizures.

The chain has TRBV9 and TRBJ2-7, with TRBD1 matching 7 bases. CDR1 and CDR2 (germline): SGDLS, YYNGEE. CDR3 length equals 16 residues. The junction had 8 bases not matched to a gene; V was cut back by 0 bases and J by 2 bases. In DNA form, the CDR3 reads TGTGCCAGCAGCGTAGCTCCGACAGGGTTTACCTACGAGCAGTACTTC. It encodes CASSVAPTGFTYEQYF. Drawing the rest from reference TRBV9 and TRBJ2-7, the complete variable domain is DSGVTQTPKHLITATGQRVTLRCSPRSGDLSVYWYQQSLDQGLQFLIQYYNGEERAKGNILERFSAQQFPDLHSELNLSSLELGDSALYFCASSVAPTGFTYEQYFGPGTRLTVT.

This chain joins TRBV7-9 and TRBJ2-7; TRBD1 aligns across 10 bases. Germline V gene lookup returns CDR1 SEHNR and CDR2 FQNEAQ (reference sequence). V gave up 1 base and J gave up 1 base; unmatched junction bases: 7. The CDR3 extends over 17 amino acids. The CDR3 DNA reads TGTGCCAGCAGCTTAGGCGCTCGGGACAGGGGATCCTACGAGCAGTACTTC. Its translation: CASSLGARDRGSYEQYF.

The chain is built from TRBV6-2 or TRBV6-3 and TRBJ2-3, with a weak D call TRBD2 (6 bases). CDR3 size: 18 residues. Germline CDR1 reads MNHEY; CDR2 reads SVGEGT. Trimming cost V 4 bases and J 0 bases, with 20 bases left between them. CDR3 region: CASSLWWREGKSTDTQYF. The CDR3 DNA follows: TGTGCCAGCAGTTTGTGGTGGAGGGAAGGGAAAAGCACAGATACGCAGTATTTT.

V is TRBV5-8 and J is TRBJ2-7; no reliable D call. Trimming cost V 3 bases and J 2 bases, with 9 bases left between them. In germline, CDR1 is SGHTS, CDR2 YDEGEE. The CDR3 runs 13 residues. The CDR3, as DNA: TGTGCCAGCAGCTCCGACGGCCCCTACGAGCAGTACTTC. It is translated as CASSSDGPYEQYF. The full variable domain, rest sourced from reference TRBV5-8 and TRBJ2-7, is EAGVTQSPTHLIKTRGQQATLRCSPISGHTSVYWYQQALGLGLQFLLWYDEGEERNRGNFPPRFSGRQFPNYSSELNVNALELEDSALYLCASSSDGPYEQYFGPGTRLTVT.

The chain has TRBV28 and TRBJ2-5, with D tentatively TRBD2 (6 bases). Trimming took off 6 bases at V and 5 bases at J, with 22 bases between the two ends. Germline CDR1 and CDR2: MDHEN and SYDVKM. The CDR3 has 16 residues. CDR3 residues: CASRLHAGPWDETQYF. In DNA, the CDR3 is TGTGCCAGCAGACTCCATGCGGGGCCTTGGGACGAGACCCAGTACTTC.

This clone was seen a single time. CDR3 bases: TGTGCCAGCGGGGTGAGCACAGATACGCAGTATTTT. It is translated as CASGVSTDTQYF. The chain has TRBV7-2 and TRBJ2-3; the D is unclear. The V end lost 8 bases, the J end lost 0 bases, and 6 bases lay between the germline ends. CDR1 is SGHTA and CDR2 is FQGNSA in the germline V gene. CDR3 length: 12 residues.

V is TRBV28 and J is TRBJ1-1; no definite D call. V was cut by 6 bases and J by 5 bases, with 13 bases left in between. The CDR3 loop spans 13 amino acids. The germline gives CDR1 MDHEN, CDR2 SYDVKM. CDR3 sequence reads: CASRTEDRTEAFF. CDR3 nucleotide sequence: TGTGCCAGCAGGACCGAGGATAGGACTGAAGCTTTCTTT.

In this sample, this clone turned up once. The chain has TRBV19 and TRBJ2-7; D is tentatively TRBD1 or TRBD2 (5 bases each). Germline CDR1 is LNHDA and CDR2 is SQIVND (reference sequence). The CDR3 runs 13 residues. Trimming left V 5 bases short and J 6 bases short, with 14 bases between. The CDR3 DNA reads as TGTGCCAGTAGTCATGTGGCCGGGGCCGAGCAGTACTTC. Translation gives CASSHVAGAEQYF.

The rearrangement links TRBV2 to TRBJ1-1; possible D gene TRBD1, 6 bases. The germline CDR1 and CDR2 sequences are SNHLY and FYNNEI. This CDR3 has 18 residues. Trimming shortened V by 2 bases and J by 5 bases, and 24 bases separated the two germline ends. Written as DNA, the CDR3 is TGTGCCAGCAGTGAAAGTGGGGGCGTGGGCTTGGTACAGACTGAAGCTTTCTTT. It specifies CASSESGGVGLVQTEAFF.

The rearrangement joins TRBV27 to TRBJ2-7; no reliable D call. CDR1 MNHEY and CDR2 SMNVEV come from the germline V gene (reference sequence). V was trimmed by 6 bases and J by 2 bases, leaving 14 bases between them. CDR3 size: 14 residues. The CDR3 here is CASRSGGATYEQYF. CDR3 in DNA: TGTGCCAGCAGGTCCGGCGGAGCAACCTACGAGCAGTACTTC.

This chain links TRBV6-2 or TRBV6-3 with TRBJ1-5, with D perhaps TRBD1 (5 bases). The CDR3 has 14 amino acids. The germline V gene encodes CDR1 MNHEY and CDR2 SVGEGT. V dropped 2 bases and J dropped 5 bases, with 10 bases sitting between them. This chain's CDR3 is CASSYELRDQPQHF. Written as DNA, the CDR3 is TGTGCCAGCAGTTACGAGCTCAGGGATCAGCCCCAGCATTTT.

This chain connects TRBV28 to TRBJ1-5; D is ambiguous. The CDR3 is 14 residues long. The V gene lost 4 bases and the J gene lost 3 bases, with 10 bases spanning the gap. Germline V lookup: CDR1 MDHEN, CDR2 SYDVKM. In DNA form, the CDR3 reads TGTGCCAGCAGTTCCCGACCGAACAATCAGCCCCAGCATTTT. It codes for CASSSRPNNQPQHF.

This clone appeared a single time. The J gene is TRBJ2-3, the V gene TRBV27; D possibly corresponds to TRBD1 (6 bases). The CDR3 totals 15 residues. CDR1 is MNHEY, CDR2 SMNVEV, per germline (reference sequence). The germline V and J ends were trimmed by 0 bases and 4 bases, with 11 bases remaining between them. The CDR3 nucleotides are TGTGCCAGCAGTTTATCGGCAGGGGCCCCAGATACGCAGTATTTT. Amino acids: CASSLSAGAPDTQYF.

The chain combines TRBV28 with TRBJ2-7, with 10 bases matching TRBD2. V trimming: 0 bases; J trimming: 3 bases; junction bases outside the gene matches: 2. CDR3 length: 15 amino acids. Germline V lookup: CDR1 MDHEN, CDR2 SYDVKM. DNA for the CDR3: TGTGCCAGCAGTTTATGGAGGACTAGCGGCTACGAGCAGTACTTC. As protein: CASSLWRTSGYEQYF.

This sequence joins TRBV18 and TRBJ2-1, with TRBD1 matching over 7 bases. The trim removed 5 bases at V and 8 bases at J, leaving 9 bases unmatched. CDR3 size: 14 residues. Germline values: CDR1 KGHSH, CDR2 LQKENI. The CDR3 is CASSVKTGAHEQFF. The CDR3 nucleotides read TGTGCCAGCTCAGTTAAAACAGGGGCCCATGAGCAGTTCTTC.

V gene TRBV28 combines with J gene TRBJ2-5, with TRBD2 as a possible D gene (6 bases). With 6 bases removed from V and 4 bases from J, the gap between germline ends came to 12 bases. This CDR3 is 13 amino acids long. Germline V gene data show CDR1 as MDHEN and CDR2 as SYDVKM. CDR3 coding DNA: TGTGCCAGCAGCCCATGGGGAGGAGAGACCCAGTACTTC. Translating it yields CASSPWGGETQYF.

V gene TRBV6-5 combines with J gene TRBJ2-2; D not resolved. CDR1 is MNHEY and CDR2 is SVGAGI in the germline V gene. Trimming stripped 8 bases from V and 9 bases from J, with 7 bases between. The CDR3 is 10 amino acids. The CDR3 reads CASSRRELFF. The CDR3 DNA is TGTGCCAGCTCACGTAGGGAGCTGTTTTTT.